This TCR beta chain is drawn from a study of identical twins. Germline V CDR1 and CDR2: DFQATT, SNEGSKA (reference sequence). This CDR3 comprises 15 residues. V shed 3 bases, J shed 7 bases, and the junction held 9 bases outside the gene matches. Template switching (which added a universal primer site) was used, and cDNA carried unique molecular identifiers. TCRdb re-called the 5' RACE reads with MiXCR, one entry per CDR3 protein. The table lists some 690,000 distinct CDR3 sequences, around 20% of them singletons. This clonotype was detected ten times or more. These data were likewise used in another study, on T cells expressing NK-cell markers.

This receptor was identified in a woman between 18 and 29 years old in good health. The chain has TRBV20-1 and TRBJ2-2; 9 bases agree with TRBD1. The sequenced sample was PBMCs. CDR3 DNA sequence: TGCAGTGCTAGTCCCCGGGACAGGGCGGTCGGGGAGCTGTTTTTT. Amino acids: CSASPRDRAVGELFF.